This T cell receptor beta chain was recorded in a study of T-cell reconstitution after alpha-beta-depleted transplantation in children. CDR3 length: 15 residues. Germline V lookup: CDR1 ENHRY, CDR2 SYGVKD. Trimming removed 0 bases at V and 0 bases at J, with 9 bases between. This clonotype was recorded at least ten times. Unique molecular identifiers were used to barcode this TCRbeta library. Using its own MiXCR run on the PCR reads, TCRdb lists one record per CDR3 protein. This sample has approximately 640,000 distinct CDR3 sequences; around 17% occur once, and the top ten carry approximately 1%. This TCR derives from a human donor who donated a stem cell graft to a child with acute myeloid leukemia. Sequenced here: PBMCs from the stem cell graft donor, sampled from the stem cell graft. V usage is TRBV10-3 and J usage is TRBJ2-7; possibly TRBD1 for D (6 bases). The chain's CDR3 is CAISESRTDSYEQYF. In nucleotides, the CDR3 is TGTGCCATCAGTGAGTCCCGGACAGACTCCTACGAGCAGTACTTC.